This T cell receptor beta chain emerged from a study of T cells in Graves' hyperthyroidism and ophthalmopathy. Turning to the study itself: The initial diagnosis was the point when peripheral blood was collected, ahead of any treatment.

The CDR3 is 15 amino acids. V was clipped by 3 bases and J by 4 bases; unmatched bases: 7. The V gene's germline CDR1 is LGHDT and CDR2 YNNKEL (reference sequence). This clonotype was detected many times. The investigators amplified TCR beta CDR3 regions from RNA transcripts. RT-PCR in the first round (using the HTBI primer set) targeted the TCR CDR3. MiXCR, run by TCRdb on the multiplex PCR reads, gives a single entry per CDR3 protein. The sample gives roughly 170,000 distinct CDR3 sequences, less than 10% of which show up once; 22% is in the top ten. V usage is TRBV3-1 and J usage is TRBJ2-7; 9 bases are shared with TRBD1. The sequencing sample was made of blood. This receptor was taken from a woman aged 18-29 years with Graves' hyperthyroidism that later progressed to Graves' ophthalmopathy. Here the CDR3 DNA reads TGTGCCAGCAGCCACCGACAGGGGGTAAGGTACGAGCAGTACTTC. Its translation is CASSHRQGVRYEQYF.